The next 5 T cell receptor beta chains were all read from a single sample in a study of T cell responses to AZD1222 COVID-19 vaccine. Only in-frame clones appear in the TCRdb table, and some are missing; sequencing was by immunoSEQ multiplex PCR. Of about 110,000 clones in the sample, 88% are singletons; the top ten hold 10% to 15%. This material consisted of peripheral blood, taken on day 0 of MenACWY control vaccination. The receptors stem from an adult in good health.

J is TRBJ2-1 and V is TRBV7-3; D is possibly TRBD1 (6 bases). Trimming stripped 0 bases from V and 1 base from J, with 19 bases between. The length of the CDR3 is 19 residues. The germline V gene encodes CDR1 SGHTA and CDR2 FQGTGA. CDR3 amino acids: CASSLTHLRRQGSYNEQFF. CDR3 bases: TGTGCCAGCAGCTTAACCCACCTAAGGAGGCAGGGGTCCTACAATGAGCAGTTCTTC. The full variable domain, rest sourced from reference TRBV7-3 and TRBJ2-1, is GAGVSQTPSNKVTEKGKYVELRCDPISGHTALYWYRQSLGQGPEFLIYFQGTGAADDSGLPNDRFFAVRPEGSVSTLKIQRTERGDSAVYLCASSLTHLRRQGSYNEQFFGPGTRLTVL.

There are a few counts of this clone. The chain joins TRBV5-6 to TRBJ1-2; D may be TRBD1 (6 bases). V gave up 6 bases and J gave up 6 bases, with 12 bases separating them. CDR3 length: 12 amino acids. From germline, CDR1 is SGHDT and CDR2 YYEEEE. The CDR3 coding sequence is TGTGCCAGCACAGGGGTTGTCGATGGCTACACCTTC. Protein sequence: CASTGVVDGYTF.

A remark on this clone: Other DNA sequences of this sample code for an identical CDR3. CDR3 sequence: CASSLGDRDTDTQYF. DNA of the CDR3: TGCGCCAGCAGCTTGGGGGACAGGGACACAGATACGCAGTATTTT. The V gene is TRBV5-1, the J gene TRBJ2-3; 9 nucleotides agree with TRBD1. The CDR3 length is 15 residues. Germline assignment: CDR1 SGHRS and CDR2 YFSETQ. Trimming removed 0 bases from V and 2 bases from J; junction bases left unmatched: 1.

The CDR3 region is CASSPPSSLDRSEAFF. The CDR3 region has the DNA TGTGCCAGCTCACCACCCTCGTCGTTAGACAGGTCAGAAGCTTTCTTT. The chain is built from TRBV18 and TRBJ1-1; maybe TRBD1 (6 bases). The CDR3 has 16 residues. Germline-derived CDR1 and CDR2 are KGHSH and LQKENI. Trimming took off 0 bases at V and 8 bases at J, with 19 bases between the two ends.

This rearrangement joins TRBV12-3 or TRBV12-4 to TRBJ2-7; D uncertain. This CDR3 is 12 amino acids long. Trimming took off 8 bases at V and 0 bases at J, with 8 bases between the two ends. The DNA of the CDR3 is TGTGCCAGCGGCAGTCACTCCTACGAGCAGTACTTC. Translated, it gives CASGSHSYEQYF.